The following is a T cell receptor beta chain sequence with its context. Authors' data handling: Nucleated cell number was recorded as an estimate derived from reference gene primer amplification. Produced via immunoSEQ multiplex PCR; TCRdb's table is partial and in-frame only. V and J calls and clone size are those listed in that table; D and trimming were worked out from the DNA. The sample records nearly 350,000 clones, approximately 82% being singletons. The V end lost 6 bases, the J end lost 0 bases, and 9 bases lay between the germline ends. CDR3 length: 15 amino acids. Germline loops: CDR1 SGHTA, CDR2 FQGNSA. The data were obtained in a study of blood T cell repertoires in COVID-19. Looking at the study overall: Spain, Italy and the United States supplied samples that represented acute and convalescent COVID-19.

Sequencing was carried out using peripheral blood. J is TRBJ1-6 and V is TRBV7-2; D gene ambiguous. This receptor was obtained from a man aged 30-40 years with active or convalescent COVID-19. As DNA, the CDR3 is TGTGCCAGCAGGAAGGAGGGCTCCTATAATTCACCCCTCCACTTT. This codes for CASRKEGSYNSPLHF.